The 22 T cell receptor beta chains in this list originate from one sample, sequenced in a study of PD-L1 blockade in urothelial cancer. Time point here: pretreatment peripheral blood. Libraries were prepared by immunoSEQ multiplex PCR; TCRdb keeps only in-frame clonotypes and omits some of them. The repertoire includes about 50,000 clones, about 86% of them detected once, and approximately 23% sits in the top ten. Sequencing was performed on PBMCs, taken around atezolizumab (anti-PD-L1) treatment. These TCRs come from a man aged 60-69 years with urothelial cancer.

V and J are TRBV7-9 and TRBJ1-4, with unresolved D. Germline V CDR1 and CDR2: SEHNR, FQNEAQ (reference sequence). V lost 5 bases, J lost 10 bases, and 11 bases lay in between. The CDR3 spans 12 residues. The CDR3 reads CASSPTEGKLFF. Written as DNA, the CDR3 is TGTGCCAGCAGCCCTACCGAGGGAAAACTGTTTTTT.

The chain carries TRBV2 and TRBJ1-6, with 9 bases that match TRBD1. This CDR3 region has 14 residues. Germline CDR1 SNHLY, CDR2 FYNNEI. V lost 8 bases to trimming and J lost 5 bases; unmatched junction nucleotides: 4. In nucleotides, the CDR3 is TGTGCCAGCGGGGGACAGGGCAATAATTCACCCCTCCACTTT. Translating gives CASGGQGNNSPLHF.

This chain connects TRBV10-3 to TRBJ1-1; a possible D gene is TRBD1 (6 bases). The germline V and J ends were trimmed by 0 bases and 4 bases, with 15 bases remaining between them. The germline V gene encodes CDR1 ENHRY and CDR2 SYGVKD. The CDR3 length is 16 residues. CDR3 coding DNA: TGTGCCATCAGTGAGTCGGCAGGCCCCAGGGGCACTGAAGCTTTCTTT. This codes for CAISESAGPRGTEAFF.

This sequence joins TRBV4-1 and TRBJ1-4, with TRBD1 matching 8 bases. The CDR3 contains 15 residues. J gave up 4 bases and V 3 bases, and 4 bases lay outside the gene matches. CDR1 is MGHRA and CDR2 is YSYEKL in the germline V gene. The CDR3 DNA follows: TGCGCCAGCAGCCAGAGGGACAGGAATAATGAAAAACTGTTTTTT. Its protein is CASSQRDRNNEKLFF.

A single count supports this clone. The chain couples TRBV7-2 to TRBJ1-5; 7 nucleotides line up with TRBD1. The germline gives CDR1 SGHTA, CDR2 FQGNSA. V shed 1 base and J 4 bases; nucleotides not matched to a gene: 1. This CDR3 is built from 14 residues. CDR3 sequence (DNA): TGTGCCAGCAGCTTAGGGGGACAGAATCAGCCCCAGCATTTT. Amino acid sequence: CASSLGGQNQPQHF.

Worth noting for this clone: The junction and the germline gene differ at one end; a read error may be behind it. The chain couples TRBV7-7 to TRBJ2-5; 7 bases map to TRBD2. Germline CDR1 reads SSHAT; CDR2 reads FNYEAQ (reference sequence). This CDR3 comprises 16 residues. The DNA of the CDR3 is TGTGCTAGCAGCCCCGGACTAGTTTCGACGGCGGGGACCCAGTACTTC. Translated: CASSPGLVSTAGTQYF.

V is TRBV5-1 and J is TRBJ1-1, with no clear D. Germline V CDR1 and CDR2: SGHRS, YFSETQ. V lost 0 bases and J lost 5, with 11 bases in between. CDR3 size: 14 residues. DNA of the CDR3: TGCGCCAGCAGCTTGGCCATGGGAGGAACTGAAGCTTTCTTT. Protein sequence: CASSLAMGGTEAFF.

This clone was recorded once. The J gene is TRBJ2-5, the V gene TRBV4-1, with D possibly TRBD2 on 7 matching bases. Trimming left V 3 bases short and J 0 bases short, with 14 bases between. Germline V lookup: CDR1 MGHRA, CDR2 YSYEKL. The CDR3 loop spans 16 amino acids. The CDR3 sequence: CASSQDKGGYQETQYF. CDR3 nucleotide sequence: TGCGCCAGCAGCCAGGACAAGGGGGGGTACCAAGAGACCCAGTACTTC.

This sequence joins TRBV14 and TRBJ2-7, with D maybe TRBD1 (5 bases). The V end was cut by 4 bases, the J end by 2 bases, with 9 bases between. This CDR3 region has 13 residues. Germline-derived CDR1 and CDR2 are SGHDN and FVKESK. The CDR3 DNA follows: TGTGCCAGCAGCCTACAGGAAACCTACGAGCAGTACTTC. Translation: CASSLQETYEQYF.

V is TRBV13 and J is TRBJ1-6; tentatively, D is TRBD1 (6 bases). Germline loops: CDR1 PRHDT, CDR2 FYEKMQ (reference sequence). Trimming removed 5 bases from V and 4 bases from J, with 9 bases in between. The CDR3 extends over 14 amino acids. The CDR3 nucleotides are TGTGCCAGCAGCCCTGGACAGTATAATTCACCCCTCCACTTT. This codes for CASSPGQYNSPLHF.

The chain couples TRBV7-8 to TRBJ1-5, with 7 bases lining up with TRBD1. Germline CDR1 and CDR2: SGHVS and FQNEAQ. V trimming: 5 bases; J trimming: 4 bases; junction bases outside the gene matches: 11. This CDR3 has 16 residues. CDR3 protein: CASSPRQGLGNQPQHF. The DNA for the CDR3 is TGTGCCAGCAGCCCGAGACAGGGTTTGGGGAATCAGCCCCAGCATTTT. Variable domain in full (rest from reference TRBV7-8 and TRBJ1-5): GAGVSQSPRYKVAKRGQDVALRCDPISGHVSLFWYQQALGQGPEFLTYFQNEAQLDKSGLPSDRFFAERPEGSVSTLKIQRTQQEDSAVYLCASSPRQGLGNQPQHFGDGTRLSIL.

The chain joins TRBV19 to TRBJ1-1; possibly TRBD1 for D (5 bases). From germline, CDR1 is LNHDA and CDR2 SQIVND (reference sequence). The V end was cut by 4 bases, the J end by 7 bases, with 16 bases between. The CDR3 runs 14 residues. In nucleotides, the CDR3 is TGTGCCAGTAGTACCCAGACAGCGCCAATTGAAGCTTTCTTT. Its translation is CASSTQTAPIEAFF. The entire variable domain, with the rest obtained from reference TRBV19 and TRBJ1-1, is as follows: DGGITQSPKYLFRKEGQNVTLSCEQNLNHDAMYWYRQDPGQGLRLIYYSQIVNDFQKGDIAEGYSVSREKKESFPLTVTSAQKNPTAFYLCASSTQTAPIEAFFGQGTRLTVV.

This clone appeared once. V and J are TRBV5-1 and TRBJ2-1, with TRBD2 matching over 10 bases. Per germline, CDR1 SGHRS and CDR2 YFSETQ. Germline trimming cut 2 bases from V and 7 bases from J; bases unmatched to any gene: 6. This CDR3 spans 15 amino acids. The CDR3 DNA follows: TGCGCCAGCAGCTTCTCTAGCGGGGGTACGAATGAGCAGTTCTTC. Its protein is CASSFSSGGTNEQFF.

The gene calls are TRBV19 and TRBJ2-5, with a weak D call TRBD1 (5 bases). Per germline, CDR1 LNHDA and CDR2 SQIVND (reference sequence). The CDR3 length is 15 residues. The V and J ends lost 6 bases and 0 bases respectively, with 14 bases between them. The CDR3 coding sequence is TGTGCCAGTAGCCCCGTTTGGGGCTACCAAGAGACCCAGTACTTC. Translation: CASSPVWGYQETQYF.

V is TRBV5-1 and J is TRBJ1-2, with TRBD1 identical over 10 bases. Trimming removed 5 bases from V and 8 bases from J; junction bases left unmatched: 9. CDR1 is SGHRS, CDR2 YFSETQ, per germline. The CDR3 extends over 14 amino acids. This CDR3 is CASSRDRGLLGYTF. In DNA form, the CDR3 reads TGCGCCAGCAGTCGTGACAGGGGGCTGTTGGGCTACACCTTC. The whole variable domain, remainder taken from reference TRBV5-1 and TRBJ1-2, is KAGVTQTPRYLIKTRGQQVTLSCSPISGHRSVSWYQQTPGQGLQFLFEYFSETQRNKGNFPGRFSGRQFSNSRSEMNVSTLELGDSALYLCASSRDRGLLGYTFGSGTRLTVV.

There are a few counts of this clone. This rearrangement joins TRBV7-2 to TRBJ2-7; D possibly corresponds to TRBD1 (5 bases). V was pared by 5 bases and J by 2 bases, with 10 bases between. Germline V gene lookup returns CDR1 SGHTA and CDR2 FQGNSA. The CDR3 runs 13 residues. The CDR3 sequence is CASSSDSAYEQYF. The CDR3 DNA follows: TGTGCCAGCAGCAGCGACAGCGCCTACGAGCAGTACTTC.

V usage is TRBV30 and J usage is TRBJ2-5; D is uncertain. This CDR3 contains 12 residues. Germline V lookup: CDR1 GTSNPN, CDR2 SVGIG (reference sequence). V shed 1 base and J shed 4 bases, with 7 bases lying between them. The CDR3 is CAWSGDRETQYF. CDR3 DNA: TGTGCCTGGAGTGGAGATAGAGAGACCCAGTACTTC. Full variable domain (outside the CDR3, taken from reference TRBV30 and TRBJ2-5): SQTIHQWPATLVQPVGSPLSLECTVEGTSNPNLYWYRQAAGRGLQLLFYSVGIGQISSEVPQNLSASRPQDRQFILSSKKLLLSDSGFYLCAWSGDRETQYFGPGTRLLVL.

This rearrangement joins TRBV2 to TRBJ1-5; TRBD1 matches at 10 bases. Trimming took 7 bases from V and 6 from J; bases not matched to a gene: 9. From germline, CDR1 is SNHLY and CDR2 FYNNEI. The CDR3 is 15 residues long. CDR3 in amino acids: CASKDRDRGFQPQHF. CDR3 bases: TGTGCCAGCAAAGACCGGGACAGGGGTTTTCAGCCCCAGCATTTT.

The chain links TRBV27 to TRBJ2-5; TRBD2 matches at 10 bases. Per the germline V gene, CDR1 is MNHEY and CDR2 is SMNVEV (reference sequence). V shed 5 bases, J shed 4 bases, and the junction held 7 bases outside the gene matches. The CDR3 is made up of 15 amino acids. For the CDR3, the DNA is TGTGCCAGCAGTCAGGGGCTAGCGGGGGTAGAGACCCAGTACTTC. This gives the protein CASSQGLAGVETQYF.

The chain joins TRBV6-6 to TRBJ1-6; no clear D gene. The V end was cut by 5 bases, the J end by 10 bases, with 12 bases between. The CDR3 spans 13 residues. Germline lookup yields CDR1 MNHNY and CDR2 SVGAGI (reference sequence). This chain's CDR3 is CASSTDLGSPLHF. CDR3 coding DNA: TGTGCCAGCAGTACGGACTTGGGGTCACCCCTCCACTTT.

This clone has more than one count but fewer than ten. The rearrangement joins TRBV5-1 to TRBJ2-4; 7 bases line up with TRBD2. Germline CDR1 is SGHRS and CDR2 is YFSETQ. V was pared by 2 bases and J by 8 bases, with 4 bases of the junction left unmatched. This CDR3 comprises 13 residues. CDR3 coding DNA: TGCGCCAGCAGCTTTTATCGGGGGGACATTCAGTACTTC. Translated, it gives CASSFYRGDIQYF.

This CDR3 is CASSPSPGSGYTF. The CDR3 DNA follows: TGTGCCAGCAGCCCCTCCCCGGGGTCGGGCTACACCTTC. The chain employs TRBV7-9 and TRBJ1-2, with D uncertain. CDR1 is SEHNR, CDR2 FQNEAQ, per germline (reference sequence). The CDR3 loop spans 13 amino acids. V gave up 5 bases and J gave up 8 bases, with 15 bases separating them.